This record covers a single T cell receptor beta chain. As yet, its antigen is unknown. The germline gene is not matched at one end of the junction; a read error may be the cause. These data originate in a study of T cells in Graves' hyperthyroidism and ophthalmopathy. For the study at large: Peripheral blood draws took place at initial diagnosis, ahead of any treatment. Study-wide points: Among clonotypes expanded in thyroid above 0.001, most were also found in blood.

The CDR3 has 14 residues. RNA transcripts yielded amplified TCR beta CDR3 regions. A set of HTBI primers served as the primers for a first-round RT-PCR of the TCR CDR3. TCRdb reanalysed the multiplex PCR reads using MiXCR and keeps one entry per CDR3 protein. The table records 600,000 to 750,000 distinct CDR3 sequences, around 15% of them present only once. J is TRBJ1-2 and V is TRBV12-3 or TRBV12-4; D is undetermined. This sequence originates from a man aged 50-60 years with Graves' hyperthyroidism. Sequencing was done on a sample of blood. The DNA for the CDR3 is TGTGCCAGCACCCCGCTCCGGGTACGCTATGGCTACAGCTTC. It yields the protein CASTPLRVRYGYSF.